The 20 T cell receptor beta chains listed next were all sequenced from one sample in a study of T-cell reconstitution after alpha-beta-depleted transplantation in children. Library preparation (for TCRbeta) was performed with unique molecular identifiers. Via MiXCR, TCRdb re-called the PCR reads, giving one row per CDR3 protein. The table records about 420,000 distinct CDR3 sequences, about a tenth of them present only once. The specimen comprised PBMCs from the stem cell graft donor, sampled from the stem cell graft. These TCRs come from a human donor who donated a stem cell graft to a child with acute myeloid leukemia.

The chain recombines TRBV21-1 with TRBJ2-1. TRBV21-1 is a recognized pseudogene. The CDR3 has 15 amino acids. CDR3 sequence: CASGPETASYNEQFF. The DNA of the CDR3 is TGTGCCAGCGGTCCTGAGACAGCATCCTACAATGAGCAGTTCTTC.

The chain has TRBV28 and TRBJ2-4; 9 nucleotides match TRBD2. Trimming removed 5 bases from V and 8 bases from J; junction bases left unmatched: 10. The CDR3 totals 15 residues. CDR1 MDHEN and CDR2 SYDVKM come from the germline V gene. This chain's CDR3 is CASSAVSGGPYIQYF. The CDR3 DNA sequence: TGTGCCAGCAGTGCTGTAAGCGGGGGGCCTTACATTCAGTACTTC.

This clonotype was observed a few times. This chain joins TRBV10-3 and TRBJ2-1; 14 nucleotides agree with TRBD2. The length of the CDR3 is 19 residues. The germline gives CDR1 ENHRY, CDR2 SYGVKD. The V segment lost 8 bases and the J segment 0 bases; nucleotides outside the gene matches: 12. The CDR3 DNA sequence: TGTGCCATCGGTCTCGGGACTAGCGGGGGCCTGAGCTCCTACAATGAGCAGTTCTTC. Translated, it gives CAIGLGTSGGLSSYNEQFF.

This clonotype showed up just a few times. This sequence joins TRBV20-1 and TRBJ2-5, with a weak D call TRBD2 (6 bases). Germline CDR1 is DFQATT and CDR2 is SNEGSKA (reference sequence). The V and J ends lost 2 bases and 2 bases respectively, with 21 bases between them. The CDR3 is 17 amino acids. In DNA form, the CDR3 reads TGCAGTGCTAGACCCCCCTCGGGGAGGCCCGTACAAGAGACCCAGTACTTC. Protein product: CSARPPSGRPVQETQYF.

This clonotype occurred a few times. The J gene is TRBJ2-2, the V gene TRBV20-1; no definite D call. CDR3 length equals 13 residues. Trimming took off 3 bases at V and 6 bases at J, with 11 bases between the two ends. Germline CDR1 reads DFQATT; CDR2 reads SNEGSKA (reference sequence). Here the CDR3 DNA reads TGCAGTGCTAGCGACGCATCAGCCGGGGAGCTGTTTTTT. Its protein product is CSASDASAGELFF.

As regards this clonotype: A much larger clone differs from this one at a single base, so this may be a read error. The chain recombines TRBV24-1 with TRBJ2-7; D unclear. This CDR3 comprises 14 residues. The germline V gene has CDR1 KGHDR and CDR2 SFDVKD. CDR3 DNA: TGTGCCACCAGTCGTGGGAAAAGCTCCTACGCGCAGTACTTC. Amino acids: CATSRGKSSYAQYF.

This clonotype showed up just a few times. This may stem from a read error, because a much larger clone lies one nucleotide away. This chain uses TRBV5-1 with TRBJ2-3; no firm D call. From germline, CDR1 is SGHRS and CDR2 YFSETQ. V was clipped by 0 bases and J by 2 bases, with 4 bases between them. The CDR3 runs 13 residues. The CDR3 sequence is CASSLEFTDTQYF. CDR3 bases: TGCGCCAGCAGCTTGGAGTTCACAGATACGCAGTATTTT.

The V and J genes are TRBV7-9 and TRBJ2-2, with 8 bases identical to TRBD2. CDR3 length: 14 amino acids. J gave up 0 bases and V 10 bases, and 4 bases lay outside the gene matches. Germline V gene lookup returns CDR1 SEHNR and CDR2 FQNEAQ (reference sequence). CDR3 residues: CATVAGPNTGELFF. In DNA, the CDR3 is TGTGCCACAGTAGCGGGGCCGAACACCGGGGAGCTGTTTTTT.

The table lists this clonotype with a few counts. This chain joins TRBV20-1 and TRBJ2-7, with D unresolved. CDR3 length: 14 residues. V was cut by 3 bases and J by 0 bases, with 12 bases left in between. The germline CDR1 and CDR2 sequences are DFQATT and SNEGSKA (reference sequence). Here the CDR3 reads CSARDGRASYEQYF. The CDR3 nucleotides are TGCAGTGCTAGGGACGGCCGGGCCTCCTACGAGCAGTACTTC.

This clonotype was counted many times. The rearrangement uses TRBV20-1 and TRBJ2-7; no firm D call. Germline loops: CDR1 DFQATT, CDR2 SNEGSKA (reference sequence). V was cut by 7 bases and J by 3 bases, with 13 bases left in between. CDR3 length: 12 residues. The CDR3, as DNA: TGCAGTGGCCCCGGCTTCCACTACGAGCAGTACGTC. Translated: CSGPGFHYEQYV.

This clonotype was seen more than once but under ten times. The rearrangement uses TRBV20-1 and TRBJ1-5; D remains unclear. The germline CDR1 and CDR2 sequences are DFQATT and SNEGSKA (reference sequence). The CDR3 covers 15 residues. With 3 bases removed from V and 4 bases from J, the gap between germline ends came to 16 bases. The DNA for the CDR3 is TGCAGTGCTAGTACCGGCGGGCGGGGAAATCAGCCCCAGCATTTT. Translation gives CSASTGGRGNQPQHF.

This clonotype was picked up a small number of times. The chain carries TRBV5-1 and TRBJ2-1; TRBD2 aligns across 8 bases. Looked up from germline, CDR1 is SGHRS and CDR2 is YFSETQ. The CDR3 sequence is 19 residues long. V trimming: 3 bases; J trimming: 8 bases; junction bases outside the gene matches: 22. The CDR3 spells CASSWTPGGGTFGSDEQFF. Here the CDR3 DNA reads TGCGCCAGCAGCTGGACCCCCGGCGGGGGGACGTTCGGGTCAGATGAGCAGTTCTTC.

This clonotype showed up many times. DNA for the CDR3: TGTGCCAGCAGTCCCGACAGGGGATCCTCCTACGAGCAGTACTTC. Its translation is CASSPDRGSSYEQYF. The genes are TRBV12-3 or TRBV12-4 and TRBJ2-7; 8 nucleotides match TRBD1. The trim removed 5 bases at V and 0 bases at J, leaving 6 bases unmatched. The CDR3 consists of 15 residues.

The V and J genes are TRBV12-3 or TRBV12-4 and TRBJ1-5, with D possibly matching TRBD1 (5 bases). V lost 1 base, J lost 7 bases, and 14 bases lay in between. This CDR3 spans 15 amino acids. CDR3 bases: TGTGCCAGCAGTTTAGTGTGGCGGGGCGGCCAGCCCCAGCATTTT. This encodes CASSLVWRGGQPQHF.

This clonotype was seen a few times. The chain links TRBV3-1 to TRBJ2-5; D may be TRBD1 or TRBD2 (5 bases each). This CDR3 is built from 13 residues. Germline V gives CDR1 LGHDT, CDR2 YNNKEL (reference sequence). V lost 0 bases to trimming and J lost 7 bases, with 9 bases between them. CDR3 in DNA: TGTGCCAGCAGCCAAGATGGGACCCGGACCCAGTACTTC. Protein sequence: CASSQDGTRTQYF.

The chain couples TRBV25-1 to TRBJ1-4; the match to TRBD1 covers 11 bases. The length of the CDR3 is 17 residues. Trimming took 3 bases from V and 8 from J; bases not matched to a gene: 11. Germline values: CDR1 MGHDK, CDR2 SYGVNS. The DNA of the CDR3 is TGTGCCAGCAGTGAGACCGGGACAGGGGGGATTAGGGAAAAACTGTTTTTT. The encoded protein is CASSETGTGGIREKLFF. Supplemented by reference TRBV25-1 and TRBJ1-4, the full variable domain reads EADIYQTPRYLVIGTGKKITLECSQTMGHDKMYWYQQDPGMELHLIHYSYGVNSTEKGDLSSESTVSRIRTEHFPLTLESARPSHTSQYLCASSETGTGGIREKLFFGSGTQLSVL.

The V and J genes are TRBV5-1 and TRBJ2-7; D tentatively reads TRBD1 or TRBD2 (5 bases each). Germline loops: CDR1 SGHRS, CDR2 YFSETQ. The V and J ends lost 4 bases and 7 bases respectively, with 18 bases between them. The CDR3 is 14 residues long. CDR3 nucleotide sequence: TGCGCCAGCAGCCTCCGGGACCCAAAGGGGGAGCAGTACGTC. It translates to CASSLRDPKGEQYV.

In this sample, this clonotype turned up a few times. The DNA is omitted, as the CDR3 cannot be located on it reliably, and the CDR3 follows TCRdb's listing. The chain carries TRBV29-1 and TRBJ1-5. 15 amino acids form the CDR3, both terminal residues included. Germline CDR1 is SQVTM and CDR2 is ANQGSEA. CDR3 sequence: CSAQSPHYVCQPQHF.

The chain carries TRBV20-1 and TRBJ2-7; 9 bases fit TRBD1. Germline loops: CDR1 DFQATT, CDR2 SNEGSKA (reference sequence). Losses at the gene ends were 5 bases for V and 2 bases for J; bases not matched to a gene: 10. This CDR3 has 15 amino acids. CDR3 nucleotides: TGCAGTGCTCTCCCCGGGACAGGGATGGCCTACGAGCAGTACTTC. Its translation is CSALPGTGMAYEQYF.

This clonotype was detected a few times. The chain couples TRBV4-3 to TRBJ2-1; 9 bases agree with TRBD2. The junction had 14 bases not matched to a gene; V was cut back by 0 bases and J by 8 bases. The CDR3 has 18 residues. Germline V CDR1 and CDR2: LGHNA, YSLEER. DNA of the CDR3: TGCGCCAGCAGCCAAGATCCCGGGGGTAGCGGGAGAAGTGATGAGCAGTTCTTC. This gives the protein CASSQDPGGSGRSDEQFF.